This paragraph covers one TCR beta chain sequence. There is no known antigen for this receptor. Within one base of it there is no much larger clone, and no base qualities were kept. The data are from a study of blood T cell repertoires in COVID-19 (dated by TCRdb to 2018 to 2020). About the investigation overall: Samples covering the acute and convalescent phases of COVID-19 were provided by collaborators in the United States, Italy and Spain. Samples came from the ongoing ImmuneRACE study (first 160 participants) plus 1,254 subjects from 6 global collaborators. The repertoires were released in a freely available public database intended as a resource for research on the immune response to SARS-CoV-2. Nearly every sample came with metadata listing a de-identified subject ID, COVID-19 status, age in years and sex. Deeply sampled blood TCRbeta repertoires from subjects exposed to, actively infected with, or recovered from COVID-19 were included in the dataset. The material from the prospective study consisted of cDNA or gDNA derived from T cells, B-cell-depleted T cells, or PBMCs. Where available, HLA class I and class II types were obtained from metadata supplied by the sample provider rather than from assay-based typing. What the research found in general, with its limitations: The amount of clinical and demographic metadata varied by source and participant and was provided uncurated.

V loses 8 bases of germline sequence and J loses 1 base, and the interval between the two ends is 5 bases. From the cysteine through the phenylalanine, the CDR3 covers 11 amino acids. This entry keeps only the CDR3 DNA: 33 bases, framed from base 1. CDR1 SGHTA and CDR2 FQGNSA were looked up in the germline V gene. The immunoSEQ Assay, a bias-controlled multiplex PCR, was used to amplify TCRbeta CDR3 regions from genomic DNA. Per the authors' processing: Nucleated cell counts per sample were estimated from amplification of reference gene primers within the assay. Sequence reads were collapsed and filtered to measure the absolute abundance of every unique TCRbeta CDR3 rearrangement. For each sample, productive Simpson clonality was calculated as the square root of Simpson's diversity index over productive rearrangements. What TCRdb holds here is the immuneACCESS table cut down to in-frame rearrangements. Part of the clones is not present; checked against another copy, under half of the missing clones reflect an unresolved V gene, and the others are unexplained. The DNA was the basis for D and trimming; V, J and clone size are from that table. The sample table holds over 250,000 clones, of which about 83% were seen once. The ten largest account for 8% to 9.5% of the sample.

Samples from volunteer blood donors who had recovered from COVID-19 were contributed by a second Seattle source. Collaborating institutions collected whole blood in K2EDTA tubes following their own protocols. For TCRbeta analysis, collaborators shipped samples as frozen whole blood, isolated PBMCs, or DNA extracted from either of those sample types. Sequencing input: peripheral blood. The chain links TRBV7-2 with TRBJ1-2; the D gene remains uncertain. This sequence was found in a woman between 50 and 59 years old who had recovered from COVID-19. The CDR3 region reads CASYYNYGYTF. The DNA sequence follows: TGTGCCAGCTATTATAACTATGGCTACACCTTC. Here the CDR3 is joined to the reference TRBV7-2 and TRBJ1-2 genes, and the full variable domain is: GAGVSQSPSNKVTEKGKDVELRCDPISGHTALYWYRQSLGQGLEFLIYFQGNSAPDKSGLPSDRFSAERTGGSVSTLTIQRTQQEDSAVYLCASYYNYGYTFGSGTRLTVV.